This T cell receptor beta chain originates from a study of T and B cells in COVID-19 patients. This clonotype was observed at least ten times. The antigen is not known. Findings and limits, study-wide: Blood from mildly ill patients while symptomatic, and early samples from severe cases, were scarce.

Multiplex PCR with BIOMED2 TRB-A/B primer pools amplified TRB rearrangements. Using its own MiXCR run on the multiplex PCR reads, TCRdb lists one record per CDR3 protein. This table has roughly 9,500 distinct CDR3 sequences, under 30% appearing once. From blood, roughly 250-500 ng of genomic DNA served as TRB template. This TCR was recovered from a human donor who had recovered from COVID-19. The sample taken for sequencing was blood.

As DNA, the CDR3 is TGTGCCAGCAGTTACTCGTGGGGCCAGAAAGAGACCCAGTACTTC. Encoded protein: CASSYSWGQKETQYF. The gene calls are TRBV6-5 and TRBJ2-5; D might be TRBD1 (5 bases). V shed 0 bases and J shed 3 bases, with 11 bases lying between them. The CDR3 runs 15 residues. Germline CDR1 MNHEY, CDR2 SVGAGI.